The 32 T cell receptor beta chains below all came from one sample that was sequenced in a study of blood T cell repertoires in COVID-19. Produced via immunoSEQ multiplex PCR; TCRdb's table is partial and in-frame only. The sample lists around 160,000 clones, 80% to 90% occurring once. Specimen: peripheral blood. Every receptor here comes from a man aged 55 to 70 with acute or convalescent COVID-19.

This clone has at least ten counts. V and J are TRBV27 and TRBJ1-1; the D gene is possibly TRBD1 (5 bases). The CDR3 has 18 amino acids. V was shortened by 5 bases and J by 0 bases, with 22 bases between the two germline ends. Germline loops: CDR1 MNHEY, CDR2 SMNVEV (reference sequence). The CDR3 is CASSDNPPGGVLNTEAFF. CDR3 DNA: TGTGCCAGCAGTGACAATCCCCCGGGGGGAGTCTTGAACACTGAAGCTTTCTTT.

The chain combines TRBV11-2 with TRBJ2-5, with TRBD1 as a possible D gene (6 bases). V lost 5 bases, J lost 10 bases, and 20 bases lay in between. Looked up from germline, CDR1 is SGHAT and CDR2 is FQNNGV. CDR3 length: 14 amino acids. CDR3 amino acids: CASSNRTAGVSQYF. The DNA for the CDR3 is TGTGCCAGCAGCAACCGGACAGCTGGAGTAAGCCAGTACTTC.

The genes are TRBV2 and TRBJ1-5; D uncertain. Per the germline V gene, CDR1 is SNHLY and CDR2 is FYNNEI. V gave up 6 bases and J gave up 4 bases, with 13 bases separating them. There are 14 residues in the CDR3. CDR3 coding DNA: TGTGCCAGCAGGAGCGCTTCCTTAAATCAGCCCCAGCATTTT. Translated: CASRSASLNQPQHF.

The rearrangement joins TRBV19 to TRBJ2-2; D is perhaps TRBD2 (5 bases). The germline gives CDR1 LNHDA, CDR2 SQIVND (reference sequence). The ends were cut back, 2 bases at V and 2 bases at J, with 9 bases in the middle. The CDR3 covers 15 residues. CDR3 loop: CASSIRGRNTGELFF. The CDR3, as DNA: TGTGCCAGTAGTATACGGGGTCGAAACACCGGGGAGCTGTTTTTT.

DNA of the CDR3: TGTGCCAGCAGCTTAGGAGGCGAAGGAGAGACCCAGTACTTC. Protein: CASSLGGEGETQYF. This chain uses TRBV7-9 with TRBJ2-5; D gene ambiguous. Germline V lookup: CDR1 SEHNR, CDR2 FQNEAQ (reference sequence). The CDR3 totals 14 residues. V shed 1 base and J shed 4 bases, with 10 bases lying between them.

The gene calls are TRBV2 and TRBJ2-5; no reliable D call. The CDR3 runs 11 residues. Trimming cost V 7 bases and J 5 bases, with 8 bases left between them. Germline lookup yields CDR1 SNHLY and CDR2 FYNNEI. CDR3 amino acids: CASKAGETQYF. DNA of the CDR3: TGTGCCAGCAAAGCAGGCGAGACCCAGTACTTC.

This clone is termed medium-sized (0.01 to 0.1%). This chain connects TRBV2 to TRBJ2-6; D possibly corresponds to TRBD2 (6 bases). Germline CDR1 is SNHLY and CDR2 is FYNNEI. The CDR3 loop spans 16 amino acids. Trimming removed 2 bases from V and 1 base from J, with 9 bases in between. CDR3 nucleotide sequence: TGTGCCAGCAGTGAACTGGGGGGTTCTGGGGCCAACGTCCTGACTTTC. Its protein is CASSELGGSGANVLTF.

This chain links TRBV7-9 with TRBJ1-1, with a tentative D call TRBD1 (5 bases). Germline values: CDR1 SEHNR, CDR2 FQNEAQ (reference sequence). This CDR3 has 15 residues. Trimming stripped 1 base from V and 1 base from J, with 10 bases between. The CDR3 sequence is CASSLESRANTEAFF. CDR3 nucleotides: TGTGCCAGCAGCTTAGAGTCCAGGGCGAACACTGAAGCTTTCTTT.

The rearrangement joins TRBV7-3 to TRBJ2-3; D unresolved. Trimming left V 5 bases short and J 2 bases short, with 8 bases between. CDR1 is SGHTA and CDR2 is FQGTGA in the germline V gene. The CDR3 totals 13 residues. The CDR3 coding sequence is TGTGCCAGCAGCCCCCCCCACACAGATACGCAGTATTTT. Amino acid sequence: CASSPPHTDTQYF.

V is TRBV2 and J is TRBJ2-1, with D possibly being TRBD2 (7 bases). The CDR3 extends over 13 amino acids. Germline loops: CDR1 SNHLY, CDR2 FYNNEI. Between the trimmed V and J ends, which lost 0 bases and 15 bases, there was a span of 15 bases. The CDR3 DNA sequence: TGTGCCAGCAGTGAAGCGAGGGGGGGCAACGTGTTCTTC. It translates to CASSEARGGNVFF.

J is TRBJ1-2 and V is TRBV5-4; D possibly corresponds to TRBD1 (5 bases). CDR1 is SGHNT, CDR2 YYREEE, per germline (reference sequence). Trimming removed 4 bases at V and 3 bases at J, with 19 bases between. CDR3 size: 16 residues. The CDR3, as DNA: TGTGCCAGCAGCCCGAAGGTTCAGGGTATGGACTATGGCTACACCTTC. Protein product: CASSPKVQGMDYGYTF. Filled out from reference TRBV5-4 and TRBJ1-2, the complete variable domain reads ETGVTQSPTHLIKTRGQQVTLRCSSQSGHNTVSWYQQALGQGPQFIFQYYREEENGRGNFPPRFSGLQFPNYSSELNVNALELDDSALYLCASSPKVQGMDYGYTFGSGTRLTVV.

This chain links TRBV30 with TRBJ2-3, with TRBD1 as a possible D gene (6 bases). The CDR3 consists of 14 residues. Germline V CDR1 and CDR2: GTSNPN, SVGIG (reference sequence). The V end was cut by 3 bases, the J end by 5 bases, with 15 bases between. CDR3 region: CAWSQGGVGDTQYF. The DNA for the CDR3 is TGTGCCTGGAGCCAAGGGGGAGTGGGAGATACGCAGTATTTT.

The CDR3 DNA follows: TGTGCAAGTCGCTTAGCAGCACCAGGTCACTATGGCTACACCTTC. It encodes CASRLAAPGHYGYTF. The rearrangement links TRBV12-2 to TRBJ1-2; TRBD1 is taken as the D call from the table, unchecked against the DNA. TRBV12-2 is classified as a pseudogene. The length of the CDR3 is 15 residues.

This sequence joins TRBV28 and TRBJ2-3, with D possibly TRBD1 on 6 matching bases. The length of the CDR3 is 15 residues. Germline V gives CDR1 MDHEN, CDR2 SYDVKM. The V and J ends lost 6 bases and 0 bases respectively, with 13 bases between them. The CDR3 here is CASSKGQLSTDTQYF. DNA for the CDR3: TGTGCCAGCAGCAAAGGACAGCTTAGCACAGATACGCAGTATTTT.

This clone has a handful of counts. The gene calls are TRBV5-1 and TRBJ2-2; 7 bases match TRBD1. J gave up 4 bases and V 6 bases, and 12 bases lay outside the gene matches. The germline V gene has CDR1 SGHRS and CDR2 YFSETQ. The CDR3 extends over 16 amino acids. CDR3 residues: CASTATGSLVTGELFF. The CDR3 nucleotides are TGCGCCAGCACCGCGACAGGGAGCCTGGTCACCGGGGAGCTGTTTTTT.

V usage is TRBV2 and J usage is TRBJ1-5; tentatively, D is TRBD1 (5 bases). V lost 2 bases and J 4 bases, leaving 9 bases between the germline ends. The CDR3 contains 14 residues. The germline CDR1 and CDR2 sequences are SNHLY and FYNNEI. The CDR3 spells CASSERTGNQPQHF. The CDR3 nucleotides are TGTGCCAGCAGTGAACGTACAGGAAATCAGCCCCAGCATTTT.

This clone was counted between two and nine times. The J gene is TRBJ2-1, the V gene TRBV19, with 12 bases aligning to TRBD2. The CDR3 is 18 residues long. V shed 5 bases and J 7 bases; nucleotides not matched to a gene: 15. Germline V gives CDR1 LNHDA, CDR2 SQIVND (reference sequence). CDR3 bases: TGTGCCAGTAGTGTAACTAGCGGGAGGCTCTCAGGGGGGAATGAGCAGTTCTTC. It yields the protein CASSVTSGRLSGGNEQFF.

This clone was counted once. The chain is built from TRBV29-1 and TRBJ2-1; D might be TRBD1 (5 bases). V was clipped by 7 bases and J by 4 bases, with 11 bases between them. This CDR3 is 12 amino acids long. CDR1 and CDR2 from the germline V gene are SQVTM and ANQGSEA. The CDR3, as DNA: TGCAGCGACACTGACAGATACAATGAGCAGTTCTTC. Its protein product is CSDTDRYNEQFF.

This clone was counted between two and nine times. The V and J genes are TRBV30 and TRBJ1-3; no reliable D call. This CDR3 comprises 13 residues. V dropped 1 base and J dropped 0 bases, with 4 bases sitting between them. Germline V gives CDR1 GTSNPN, CDR2 SVGIG (reference sequence). CDR3 nucleotides: TGTGCCTGGAGTGCAGGCTCTGGAAACACCATATATTTT. Translation gives CAWSAGSGNTIYF.

This chain uses TRBV7-2 with TRBJ1-3, with TRBD1 matching over 8 bases. CDR3 length: 15 amino acids. Germline trimming cut 2 bases from V and 4 bases from J; bases unmatched to any gene: 4. Germline V lookup: CDR1 SGHTA, CDR2 FQGNSA. The CDR3 region is CASSLQGAVGNTIYF. The CDR3 DNA is TGTGCCAGCAGCTTACAGGGGGCGGTAGGAAACACCATATATTTT. The entire variable domain, with the rest obtained from reference TRBV7-2 and TRBJ1-3, is as follows: GAGVSQSPSNKVTEKGKDVELRCDPISGHTALYWYRQSLGQGLEFLIYFQGNSAPDKSGLPSDRFSAERTGGSVSTLTIQRTQQEDSAVYLCASSLQGAVGNTIYFGEGSWLTVV.

This chain links TRBV27 with TRBJ2-2, with D perhaps matching TRBD2 (6 bases). The CDR3 runs to 13 residues. From germline, CDR1 is MNHEY and CDR2 SMNVEV (reference sequence). The V end was cut by 2 bases, the J end by 7 bases, with 8 bases between. The CDR3 is CASSLLGGGELFF. Here the CDR3 DNA reads TGTGCCAGCAGTTTACTCGGGGGCGGGGAGCTGTTTTTT.

The rearrangement uses TRBV19 and TRBJ1-6; TRBD1 aligns across 7 bases. CDR3 length equals 15 residues. Trimming cost V 3 bases and J 7 bases; bases outside gene matches: 6. Germline V lookup: CDR1 LNHDA, CDR2 SQIVND (reference sequence). The CDR3 spells CASSMLDRLNSPLHF. The CDR3 DNA follows: TGTGCCAGTAGTATGCTGGACAGGCTGAATTCACCCCTCCACTTT.

This clone was seen more than once but under ten times. This chain connects TRBV2 to TRBJ1-2; 7 nucleotides match TRBD1. Germline trimming cut 8 bases from V and 6 bases from J; bases unmatched to any gene: 9. The CDR3 is made up of 13 amino acids. CDR1 and CDR2 (germline): SNHLY, FYNNEI. The CDR3: CASARGKWDGYTF. The CDR3 DNA follows: TGTGCCAGCGCCAGGGGGAAATGGGATGGCTACACCTTC.

The chain recombines TRBV29-1 with TRBJ2-5; D is possibly TRBD1 or TRBD2 (5 bases each). The ends were cut back, 7 bases at V and 4 bases at J, with 16 bases in the middle. The CDR3 is 13 residues long. Germline-derived CDR1 and CDR2 are SQVTM and ANQGSEA. The CDR3 here is CSAGNRGGETQYF. Written as DNA, the CDR3 is TGCAGCGCGGGAAATAGGGGCGGAGAGACCCAGTACTTC.

The rearrangement links TRBV7-2 to TRBJ1-1; weak D call: TRBD1 (5 bases). The CDR3 totals 13 residues. Trimming pared 5 bases from V and 7 bases from J, leaving 14 bases between. The germline V gene encodes CDR1 SGHTA and CDR2 FQGNSA. DNA of the CDR3: TGTGCCAGCAGCAGCAGGGTATTGAGTGAAGCTTTCTTT. It translates to CASSSRVLSEAFF.

The chain uses TRBV7-8 and TRBJ1-1; D may be TRBD1 (5 bases). Per germline, CDR1 SGHVS and CDR2 FQNEAQ. This CDR3 has 15 residues. V lost 2 bases, J lost 0 bases, and 10 bases lay in between. The CDR3 reads CASSLKRQLNTEAFF. The CDR3 nucleotides are TGTGCCAGCAGCTTAAAAAGACAGTTGAACACTGAAGCTTTCTTT.

The J gene is TRBJ2-7, the V gene TRBV3-1 (or the pseudogene TRBV3-2); 7 nucleotides match TRBD2. This CDR3 has 14 residues. Germline loops: CDR1 LGHDT, CDR2 YNNKEL (reference sequence). With V trimmed by 2 bases and J by 5 bases, 6 bases remained unmatched. The CDR3 is CASSQLAGDHEQYF. The CDR3 nucleotides are TGTGCCAGCAGCCAATTGGCGGGAGACCACGAGCAGTACTTC.

V is TRBV28 and J is TRBJ2-1, with 9 bases lining up with TRBD2. This CDR3 comprises 15 residues. The V gene end was trimmed by 6 bases and the J gene end by 8 bases; junction bases not matched to a gene: 11. Germline V gene sequence: CDR1 MDHEN, CDR2 SYDVKM. The CDR3 loop reads CASSLTSGPVYEQFF. Here the CDR3 DNA reads TGTGCCAGCAGCCTTACTAGCGGGCCAGTCTATGAGCAGTTCTTC.

The chain recombines TRBV5-3 with TRBJ1-6, with D hard to call. TRBV5-3 is filed as an ORF, its function uncertain. V was clipped by 2 bases and J by 0 bases, with 15 bases between them. The CDR3 covers 18 residues. For the CDR3, the DNA is TGTGCCAGAAGCTTTATGCGGTTCGGGAGCTCCTATAATTCACCCCTCCACTTT. Translating gives CARSFMRFGSSYNSPLHF.

The chain carries TRBV5-1 and TRBJ1-2; the D gene is possibly TRBD1 (5 bases). The CDR3 has 14 residues. V was cut by 3 bases and J by 7 bases, with 16 bases left in between. Germline CDR1 and CDR2: SGHRS and YFSETQ. The CDR3 is CASSSRDFFAGYTF. The CDR3, as DNA: TGCGCCAGCAGCTCAAGGGACTTCTTTGCTGGCTACACCTTC.

This chain uses TRBV5-1 with TRBJ2-2, with 7 bases aligning to TRBD2. This CDR3 has 14 residues. V lost 5 bases and J lost 4; bases outside the gene matches: 5. CDR1 SGHRS and CDR2 YFSETQ come from the germline V gene. CDR3 sequence reads: CASRSGAATGELFF. CDR3 coding DNA: TGCGCCAGCAGAAGCGGGGCGGCCACCGGGGAGCTGTTTTTT.

The chain combines TRBV28 with TRBJ2-1; the D gene is possibly TRBD2 (5 bases). CDR1 is MDHEN, CDR2 SYDVKM, per germline. V lost 10 bases and J lost 4, with 8 bases in between. The CDR3 covers 11 residues. As DNA, the CDR3 is TGTGCCACACGGGATTACAATGAGCAGTTCTTC. Its protein is CATRDYNEQFF.